Below are 13 T cell receptor beta chains sequenced from a single sample in a study of blood T cells in healthy people across ages. It was with a sample-barcoded 5' primer and a J-beta primer mix that a second PCR of roughly 7 to 12 cycles was run. TCRdb ran MiXCR on the 5' RACE reads and lists one entry per CDR3 protein. The repertoire holds some 550,000 distinct CDR3 sequences, with under 55% as singletons. Specimen: blood. These receptors were collected from a man of 80 years or more in good health.

CDR3 nucleotide sequence: TGTGCCAGCAGCTTCGCAGGGGGCCCCTCTAGCCACACAGATACGCAGTATTTT. It encodes CASSFAGGPSSHTDTQYF. The chain employs TRBV5-6 and TRBJ2-3; 8 positions match TRBD1. From germline, CDR1 is SGHDT and CDR2 YYEEEE. The V gene end was trimmed by 2 bases and the J gene end by 2 bases; junction bases not matched to a gene: 13. The CDR3 runs 18 residues.

CDR3 loop: CSARGTSGDHEQFF. CDR3 DNA sequence: TGCAGTGCTAGGGGGACTAGCGGGGATCATGAGCAGTTCTTC. The chain couples TRBV20-1 to TRBJ2-1; TRBD2 matches at 13 bases. CDR3 length: 14 residues. Germline CDR1 is DFQATT and CDR2 is SNEGSKA (reference sequence). With V trimmed by 3 bases and J by 8 bases, 4 bases remained unmatched.

The V call is TRBV27, the J call TRBJ2-1; D is undetermined. The germline V and J ends were trimmed by 5 bases and 9 bases, with 14 bases remaining between them. This CDR3 has 13 residues. The germline V gene encodes CDR1 MNHEY and CDR2 SMNVEV (reference sequence). The chain's CDR3 is CASSRVMTSEQFF. CDR3 in DNA: TGTGCCAGCAGTCGGGTCATGACGAGTGAGCAGTTCTTC.

This clonotype was recorded a few times. The J gene is TRBJ2-7, the V gene TRBV6-5, with D maybe TRBD1 (6 bases). The CDR3 sequence is 14 residues long. Trimming cost V 6 bases and J 2 bases, with 14 bases left between them. Per the germline V gene, CDR1 is MNHEY and CDR2 is SVGAGI. The chain's CDR3 is CASSPRGTTYEQYF. CDR3 bases: TGTGCCAGCAGCCCCAGGGGAACGACCTACGAGCAGTACTTC.

The V and J genes are TRBV5-5 and TRBJ1-2, with D possibly TRBD1 on 6 matching bases. The CDR3 sequence is 14 residues long. Germline CDR1 SGHKS, CDR2 YYEKEE (reference sequence). Trimming left V 10 bases short and J 3 bases short, with 19 bases between. The CDR3 DNA reads TGTGCCTCAGCCGGGGGCGGTTCGGACTATGGCTACACCTTC. This codes for CASAGGGSDYGYTF.

The chain combines TRBV21-1 with TRBJ2-7; the D call in the table, TRBD1, was not verified against the DNA. TRBV21-1 is reported as a pseudogene. There are 15 residues in the CDR3. The CDR3 bases are TGTGCCAGCAGCAACGGGACAGGCCTCTCCTACGAGCAGTACTTC. Translation: CASSNGTGLSYEQYF.

In this sample, this clonotype turned up a few times. A much larger clone sits a single nucleotide away, making a read error possible. The chain links TRBV29-1 to TRBJ2-7; possibly TRBD1 for D (5 bases). This CDR3 has 13 residues. Looked up from germline, CDR1 is SQVTM and CDR2 is ANQGSEA. Trimming shortened V by 7 bases and J by 0 bases, and 13 bases separated the two germline ends. The CDR3 nucleotides read TGCAGCGGTGCCAGGGCCAGCTCCTACGAGCAGTACTTC. It yields the protein CSGARASSYEQYF.

Remarks on this clonotype: A read error may be the cause here, since a much bigger clone is one base away. The chain is built from TRBV7-2 and TRBJ2-5, with D maybe TRBD2 (5 bases). The germline gives CDR1 SGHTA, CDR2 FQGNSA. There are 15 residues in the CDR3. V was cut by 5 bases and J by 11 bases, with 24 bases left in between. The CDR3 reads CASSRTASSYNEQYF. CDR3 nucleotides: TGTGCCAGCAGCCGGACTGCCAGCTCCTACAATGAGCAGTACTTC.

The chain combines TRBV29-1 with TRBJ1-2; D not certain. This CDR3 comprises 11 residues. The germline gives CDR1 SQVTM, CDR2 ANQGSEA. The CDR3 DNA reads TGCAGTATTTCAGTGGATGGGGGCTACACCTTC. It specifies CSISVDGGYTF.

There are a few counts of this clonotype. This chain joins TRBV4-3 and TRBJ2-7; 11 bases are shared with TRBD2. Germline V gene sequence: CDR1 LGHNA, CDR2 YSLEER. V was clipped by 3 bases and J by 2 bases; unmatched bases: 3. CDR3 size: 15 residues. The CDR3 region has the DNA TGCGCCAGCAGCCAGAGACTAGCGGGGACCTACGAGCAGTACTTC. Amino acid sequence: CASSQRLAGTYEQYF.

The rearrangement links TRBV20-1 to TRBJ1-1; TRBD1 is a possible D gene (5 bases). Germline V gene data show CDR1 as DFQATT and CDR2 as SNEGSKA (reference sequence). Trimming pared 0 bases from V and 5 bases from J, leaving 16 bases between. This CDR3 comprises 15 residues. CDR3 sequence reads: CSARDQGRDLTEAFF. CDR3 coding DNA: TGCAGTGCTAGAGATCAGGGCAGGGATCTTACTGAAGCTTTCTTT.

The rearrangement links TRBV20-1 to TRBJ2-7, with a weak D call TRBD1 (6 bases). The germline V gene has CDR1 DFQATT and CDR2 SNEGSKA (reference sequence). Trimming cost V 6 bases and J 0 bases, with 12 bases left between them. The CDR3 sequence is 13 residues long. The CDR3 DNA reads TGCAGTGCCACCGACAGGAGCTCCTACGAGCAGTACTTC. Amino acids: CSATDRSSYEQYF.

This clonotype appeared a single time. A much larger clone lies one base from this, so it may be a read error. This chain uses TRBV6-5 with TRBJ2-3; D might be TRBD2 (6 bases). CDR1 MNHEY and CDR2 SVGAGI come from the germline V gene. The CDR3 length is 15 residues. DNA of the CDR3: TGTGCCAGCAGTTACTCCGGGGGACGCACAGATACGCAGTGTTTT. It translates to CASSYSGGRTDTQCF.